This entry is about one T cell receptor (beta chain). The data originate from a study of shared clonotypes between healthy human individuals. From germline, CDR1 is MNHEY and CDR2 SMNVEV (reference sequence). V lost 2 bases to trimming and J lost 2 bases, with 5 bases between them. The CDR3 contains 13 residues. Some clones are missing from TCRdb's copy, which holds only in-frame ones; the method was immunoSEQ multiplex PCR. Of more than 1.2 million clones in the sample, approximately 98.5% are singletons; the top ten hold about 0.4%. What was sequenced was naive CD4+ T cells sorted from blood. Noted subset: CD45RA+ positively selected. The chain is built from TRBV27 and TRBJ2-3; D not certain. The clonotype comes from a man younger than 45 in good health. The CDR3 protein is CASSLAVTDTQYF. The DNA of the CDR3 is TGTGCCAGCAGTTTAGCGGTCACAGATACGCAGTATTTT.